This T cell receptor beta chain originates from a study of blood T cell repertoires in COVID-19 (dated by TCRdb to 2018 to 2021). Turning to the overall study: Samples covering the acute and convalescent phases of COVID-19 were provided by collaborators in the United States, Italy and Spain. The samples were drawn from two sources: the first 160 participants of the ongoing ImmuneRACE study, and 950 to 1,500 subjects contributed by 6 global collaborators. Subjects who had been exposed to COVID-19, were actively infected with it, or had recovered from it provided the deeply sampled blood TCRbeta repertoires that made up the dataset. The repertoires were made available in a free public database intended to serve as a resource for research on the immune response to SARS-CoV-2. The prospective study material was composed of cDNA or gDNA derived from T cells, B-cell-depleted T cells, or PBMCs. A de-identified subject ID, COVID-19 status, age in years and sex were almost always included in the sample metadata. Where HLA class I and class II types were available, the types were taken from metadata supplied by the sample provider, not from assay-based typing.

TCRbeta CDR3 regions were amplified from genomic DNA using the immunoSEQ Assay, a bias-controlled multiplex PCR. On the study's bioinformatics: The number of nucleated cells in each sample was estimated by amplification of reference gene primers within the assay. To quantify the absolute abundance of each unique TCRbeta CDR3 rearrangement, sequence reads were collapsed and filtered. For each sample, productive Simpson clonality was calculated by taking the square root of Simpson's diversity index across productive rearrangements. As stored in TCRdb, this immuneACCESS dataset retains in-frame rearrangements with V and J assigned. A fraction of the clones does not appear; measured against another copy, unresolved V genes explain less than half of the discrepancy, and the remainder lacks a known reason. V, J and clone size are taken as reported in that table, and D and trimming were inferred from the DNA itself. The sample has 180,000 or so clones on record, more than 70% of them singletons. The ten largest clones take up 4.5% to 6.5% of the sample.

Participants in the prospective study were enrolled through a virtual design, were aged roughly 18 to 100 years, and lived in roughly 25 United States geographic areas. To assign participants to cohorts, the prospective study relied on clinical history that participants themselves reported in a screening survey and a study questionnaire. Mobile phlebotomists in the prospective study collected whole blood, serum and a nasopharyngeal or oropharyngeal swab from every participant. Additional blood draws and questionnaires over a 2-month period could optionally be provided by prospective study participants. Prospective study blood samples were shipped either frozen or at room temperature before DNA extraction. Based on the germline V gene (reference sequence), the CDR1 and CDR2 sequences are GTSNPN and SVGIG. The CDR3 numbers 16 residues from cysteine through phenylalanine. The only DNA kept is the CDR3, 48 bases in frame from the first base. V is cut by 2 bases and J by 5 bases, and the space between the germline ends is 16 bases.

A remark on this clone: Its antigen remains unidentified. No qualities accompany the bases; no much larger clone lies one base away.

The investigation overall reported the following: The amount of clinical and demographic metadata varied by source and participant and was provided uncurated.

This TCR was sampled from a man aged 35-49 years with acute COVID-19. The material sequenced was PBMCs or T cells enriched from blood (not recorded which). This chain is built from TRBV30 and TRBJ1-6, with no confident D gene call. The CDR3 sequence is CAWSRMGTGNNSPLHF. The base sequence is TGTGCCTGGAGTCGTATGGGCACGGGGAATAATTCACCCCTCCACTTT.